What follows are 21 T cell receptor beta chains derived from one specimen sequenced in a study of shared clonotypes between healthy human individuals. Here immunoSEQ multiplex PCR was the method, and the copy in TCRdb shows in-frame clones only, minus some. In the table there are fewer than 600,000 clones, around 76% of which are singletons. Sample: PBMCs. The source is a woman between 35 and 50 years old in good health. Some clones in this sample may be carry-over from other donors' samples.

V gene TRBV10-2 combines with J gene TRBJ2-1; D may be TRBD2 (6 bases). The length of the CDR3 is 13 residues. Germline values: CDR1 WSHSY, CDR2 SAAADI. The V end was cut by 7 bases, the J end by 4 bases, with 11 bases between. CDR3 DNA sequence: TGCGCCAGCACTGGAGGGTTGTACAATGAGCAGTTCTTC. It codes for CASTGGLYNEQFF.

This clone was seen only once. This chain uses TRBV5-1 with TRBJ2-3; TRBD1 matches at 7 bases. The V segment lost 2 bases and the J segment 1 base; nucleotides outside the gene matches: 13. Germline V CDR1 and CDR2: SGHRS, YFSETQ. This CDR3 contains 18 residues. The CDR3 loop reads CASSFSPTGLQGTDTQYF. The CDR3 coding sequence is TGCGCCAGCAGCTTCTCACCGACAGGGCTACAAGGCACAGATACGCAGTATTTT. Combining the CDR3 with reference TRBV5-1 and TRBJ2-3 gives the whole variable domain KAGVTQTPRYLIKTRGQQVTLSCSPISGHRSVSWYQQTPGQGLQFLFEYFSETQRNKGNFPGRFSGRQFSNSRSEMNVSTLELGDSALYLCASSFSPTGLQGTDTQYFGPGTRLTVL.

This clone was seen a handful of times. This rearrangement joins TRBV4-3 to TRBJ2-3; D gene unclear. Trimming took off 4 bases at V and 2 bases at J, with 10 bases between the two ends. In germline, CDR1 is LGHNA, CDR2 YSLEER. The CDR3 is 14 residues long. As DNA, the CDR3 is TGCGCCAGCAGCCTGGACCCGACCACAGATACGCAGTATTTT. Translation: CASSLDPTTDTQYF.

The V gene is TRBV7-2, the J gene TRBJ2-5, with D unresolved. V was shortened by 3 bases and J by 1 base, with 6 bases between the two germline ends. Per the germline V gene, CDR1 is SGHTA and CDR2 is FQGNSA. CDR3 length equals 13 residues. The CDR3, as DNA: TGTGCCAGCAGCTTGCAATTCCAAGAGACCCAGTACTTC. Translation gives CASSLQFQETQYF.

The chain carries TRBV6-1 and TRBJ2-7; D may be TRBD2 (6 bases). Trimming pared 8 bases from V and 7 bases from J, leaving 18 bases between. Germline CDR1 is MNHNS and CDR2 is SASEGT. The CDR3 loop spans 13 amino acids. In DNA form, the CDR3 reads TGTGCCAGCTCCGGGGCGGGGTCCCAAGAGCAGTACTTC. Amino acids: CASSGAGSQEQYF.

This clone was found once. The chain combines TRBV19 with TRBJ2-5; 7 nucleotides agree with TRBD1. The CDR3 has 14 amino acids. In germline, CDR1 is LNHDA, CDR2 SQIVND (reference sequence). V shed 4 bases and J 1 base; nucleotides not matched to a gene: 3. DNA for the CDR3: TGTGCCAGTAGTACGACAGGGATCCAAGAGACCCAGTACTTC. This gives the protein CASSTTGIQETQYF.

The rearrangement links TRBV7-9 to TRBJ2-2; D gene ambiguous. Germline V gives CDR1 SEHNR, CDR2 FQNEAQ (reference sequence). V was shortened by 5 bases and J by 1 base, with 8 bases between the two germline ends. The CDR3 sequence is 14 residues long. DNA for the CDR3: TGTGCCAGCAGCCAAGACCAGAACACCGGGGAGCTGTTTTTT. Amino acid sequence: CASSQDQNTGELFF.

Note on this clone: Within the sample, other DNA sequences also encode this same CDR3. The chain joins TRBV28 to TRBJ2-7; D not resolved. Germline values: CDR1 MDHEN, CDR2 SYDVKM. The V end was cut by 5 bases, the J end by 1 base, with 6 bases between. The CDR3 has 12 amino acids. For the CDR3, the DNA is TGTGCCAGCAGTACTACTTCCTACGAGCAGTACTTC. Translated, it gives CASSTTSYEQYF.

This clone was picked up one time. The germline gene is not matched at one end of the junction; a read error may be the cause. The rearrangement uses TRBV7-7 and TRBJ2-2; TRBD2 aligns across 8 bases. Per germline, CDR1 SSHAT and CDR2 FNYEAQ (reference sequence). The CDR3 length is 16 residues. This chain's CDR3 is CASSSGAGADTGELFF. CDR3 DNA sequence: TGTGCTAGCAGCTCGGGAGCGGGAGCGGACACCGGGGAGCTGTTTTTT.

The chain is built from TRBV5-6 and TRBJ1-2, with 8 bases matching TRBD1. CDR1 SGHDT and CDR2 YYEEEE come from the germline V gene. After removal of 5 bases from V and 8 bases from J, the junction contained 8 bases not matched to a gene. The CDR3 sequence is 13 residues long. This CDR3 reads CASRRDRTSGYTF. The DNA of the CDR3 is TGTGCCAGCAGGAGGGACAGGACGAGCGGCTACACCTTC. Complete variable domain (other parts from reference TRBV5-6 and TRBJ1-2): DAGVTQSPTHLIKTRGQQVTLRCSPKSGHDTVSWYQQALGQGPQFIFQYYEEEERQRGNFPDRFSGHQFPNYSSELNVNALLLGDSALYLCASRRDRTSGYTFGSGTRLTVV.

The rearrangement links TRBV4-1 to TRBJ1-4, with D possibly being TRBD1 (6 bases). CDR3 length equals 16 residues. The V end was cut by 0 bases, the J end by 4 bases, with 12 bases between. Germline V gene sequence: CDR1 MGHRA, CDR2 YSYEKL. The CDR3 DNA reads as TGCGCCAGCAGCCAAGATCCCCGGGGGCTTAATGAAAAACTGTTTTTT. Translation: CASSQDPRGLNEKLFF.

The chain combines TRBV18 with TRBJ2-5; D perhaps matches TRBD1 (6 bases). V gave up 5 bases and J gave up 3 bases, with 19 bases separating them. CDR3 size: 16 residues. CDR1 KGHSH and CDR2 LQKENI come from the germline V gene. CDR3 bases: TGTGCCAGCTCATTTGGCTTAACAGGGAGCGAAGAGACCCAGTACTTC. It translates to CASSFGLTGSEETQYF.

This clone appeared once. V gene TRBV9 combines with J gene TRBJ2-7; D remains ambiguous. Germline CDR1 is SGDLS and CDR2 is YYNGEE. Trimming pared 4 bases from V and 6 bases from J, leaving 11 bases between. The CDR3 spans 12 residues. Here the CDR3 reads CASSPGPTEQYF. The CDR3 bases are TGTGCCAGCAGCCCCGGGCCGACCGAGCAGTACTTC. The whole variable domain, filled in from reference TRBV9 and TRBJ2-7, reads DSGVTQTPKHLITATGQRVTLRCSPRSGDLSVYWYQQSLDQGLQFLIQYYNGEERAKGNILERFSAQQFPDLHSELNLSSLELGDSALYFCASSPGPTEQYFGPGTRLTVT.

The CDR3 reads CASSAGRAAEAFF. The CDR3 DNA follows: TGTGCCAGCAGTGCCGGCAGGGCGGCTGAAGCTTTCTTT. This chain joins TRBV6-1 and TRBJ1-1; TRBD1 is a possible D gene (5 bases). Trimming cost V 4 bases and J 6 bases, with 12 bases left between them. The CDR3 runs 13 residues. The germline gives CDR1 MNHNS, CDR2 SASEGT.

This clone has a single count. As DNA, the CDR3 is TGTGCCAGCAGTGACTATTGGGCACCTAGCACAGATACGCAGTATTTT. Encoded protein: CASSDYWAPSTDTQYF. The chain employs TRBV25-1 and TRBJ2-3; no definite D call. V was trimmed by 3 bases and J by 0 bases, leaving 13 bases between them. The CDR3 spans 16 residues. Germline V lookup: CDR1 MGHDK, CDR2 SYGVNS.

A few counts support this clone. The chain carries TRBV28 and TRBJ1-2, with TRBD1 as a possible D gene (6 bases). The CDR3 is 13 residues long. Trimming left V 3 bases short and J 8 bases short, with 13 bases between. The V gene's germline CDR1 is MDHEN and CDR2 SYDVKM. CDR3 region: CASSFGGQEGYTF. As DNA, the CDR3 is TGTGCCAGCAGTTTTGGGGGACAAGAAGGCTACACCTTC.

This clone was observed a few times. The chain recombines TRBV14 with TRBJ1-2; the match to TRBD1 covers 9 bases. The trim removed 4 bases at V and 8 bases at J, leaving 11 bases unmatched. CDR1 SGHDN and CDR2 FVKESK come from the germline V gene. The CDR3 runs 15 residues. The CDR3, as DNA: TGTGCCAGCAGCCGGACAGGGGTCCGCCTGGGCGGCTACACCTTC. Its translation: CASSRTGVRLGGYTF.

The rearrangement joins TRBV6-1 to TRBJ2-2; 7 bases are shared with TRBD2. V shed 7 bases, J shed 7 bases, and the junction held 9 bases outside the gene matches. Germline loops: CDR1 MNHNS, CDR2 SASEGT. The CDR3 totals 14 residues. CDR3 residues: CASTPAGVDGELFF. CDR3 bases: TGTGCCAGCACCCCCGCGGGAGTGGACGGGGAGCTGTTTTTT.

CDR3 sequence: CAWRDGGANEKLFF. The CDR3 DNA follows: TGTGCCTGGAGGGATGGGGGGGCTAATGAAAAACTGTTTTTT. The chain has TRBV30 and TRBJ1-4, with D possibly TRBD1 on 5 matching bases. With 3 bases removed from V and 3 bases from J, the gap between germline ends came to 11 bases. Germline CDR1 and CDR2: GTSNPN and SVGIG (reference sequence). The CDR3 totals 14 residues.

CDR3 protein: CASSLQGGKLFF. As DNA, the CDR3 is TGTGCCAGCAGCCTACAGGGTGGGAAACTGTTTTTT. V and J are TRBV7-8 and TRBJ1-4, with D possibly matching TRBD1 (6 bases). The CDR3 runs 12 residues. CDR1 and CDR2 (germline): SGHVS, FQNEAQ. V shed 5 bases and J shed 11 bases, with 12 bases lying between them. Full variable domain (rest looked up from reference TRBV7-8 and TRBJ1-4): GAGVSQSPRYKVAKRGQDVALRCDPISGHVSLFWYQQALGQGPEFLTYFQNEAQLDKSGLPSDRFFAERPEGSVSTLKIQRTQQEDSAVYLCASSLQGGKLFFGSGTQLSVL.

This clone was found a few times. The CDR3 coding sequence is TGCGCCAGCAGCTTGGGGGCTAGCGGGATTGAGACCCAGTACTTC. The encoded protein is CASSLGASGIETQYF. The chain employs TRBV5-1 and TRBJ2-5; 9 nucleotides align to TRBD2. Germline V CDR1 and CDR2: SGHRS, YFSETQ. V shed 0 bases, J shed 5 bases, and the junction held 5 bases outside the gene matches. CDR3 length: 15 residues. The whole variable domain, filled in from reference TRBV5-1 and TRBJ2-5, reads KAGVTQTPRYLIKTRGQQVTLSCSPISGHRSVSWYQQTPGQGLQFLFEYFSETQRNKGNFPGRFSGRQFSNSRSEMNVSTLELGDSALYLCASSLGASGIETQYFGPGTRLLVL.